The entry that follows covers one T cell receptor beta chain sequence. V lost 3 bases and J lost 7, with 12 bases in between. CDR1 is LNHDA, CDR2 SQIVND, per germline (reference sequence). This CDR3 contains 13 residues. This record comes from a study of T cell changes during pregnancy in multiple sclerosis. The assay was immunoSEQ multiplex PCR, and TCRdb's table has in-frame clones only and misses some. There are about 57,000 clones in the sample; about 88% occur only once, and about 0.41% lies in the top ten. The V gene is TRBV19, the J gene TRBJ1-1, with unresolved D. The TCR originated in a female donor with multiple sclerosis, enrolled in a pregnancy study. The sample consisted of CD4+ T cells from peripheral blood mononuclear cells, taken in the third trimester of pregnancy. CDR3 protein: CASSIDPRYEAFF. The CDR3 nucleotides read TGTGCCAGTAGTATCGATCCCCGGTATGAAGCTTTCTTT.